Shown below are 18 T cell receptor beta chains from a single sample sequenced in a study of beta chain features in type 1 diabetes. Study observations and caveats: Significant though moderate, a shortening of TCRB CDR3s appeared in all four CD4+ subsets of Type 1 diabetes patients.

Reverse transcription of all isolated RNA meant that expressed TCRB transcripts were sequenced. Assay used: immunoSEQ multiplex PCR; TCRdb lists only in-frame clones, some missing. The table shows a few hundred thousand clones, with about 14% occurring only once. No antigen has been identified for these receptors. The sample was naive CD4+ T cells from blood. The source is a woman aged 18-29 years with type 1 diabetes.

The genes are TRBV5-8 and TRBJ2-1; TRBD2 aligns across 12 bases. This CDR3 contains 15 residues. With V trimmed by 4 bases and J by 8 bases, 7 bases remained unmatched. Germline CDR1 is SGHTS and CDR2 is YDEGEE. The CDR3 sequence is CASSASGRALDEQFF. For the CDR3, the DNA is TGTGCCAGCAGCGCTAGCGGGAGGGCCTTGGATGAGCAGTTCTTC. Using reference TRBV5-8 and TRBJ2-1 for the parts outside the CDR3, the full variable domain is EAGVTQSPTHLIKTRGQQATLRCSPISGHTSVYWYQQALGLGLQFLLWYDEGEERNRGNFPPRFSGRQFPNYSSELNVNALELEDSALYLCASSASGRALDEQFFGPGTRLTVL.

This clone occurred a few times. The chain joins TRBV11-2 to TRBJ1-2; D gene uncertain. V lost 0 bases and J 4 bases, leaving 12 bases between the germline ends. Germline CDR1 and CDR2: SGHAT and FQNNGV. This CDR3 spans 15 amino acids. As DNA, the CDR3 is TGTGCCAGCAGCTTAGACCAGCGGGTCGGCTATGGCTACACCTTC. Translated, it gives CASSLDQRVGYGYTF.

This clone was seen only once. This chain joins TRBV30 and TRBJ1-2, with TRBD1 matching 7 bases. V lost 4 bases to trimming and J lost 2 bases; unmatched junction nucleotides: 4. Germline V gives CDR1 GTSNPN, CDR2 SVGIG (reference sequence). This CDR3 has 13 residues. As DNA, the CDR3 is TGTGCCTGGACCCCGGGACAGAACTATGGCTACACCTTC. Translated, it gives CAWTPGQNYGYTF.

There are a few counts of this clone. The rearrangement links TRBV30 to TRBJ1-3; D remains unclear. The V gene's germline CDR1 is GTSNPN and CDR2 SVGIG (reference sequence). The CDR3 sequence is 12 residues long. Trimming pared 2 bases from V and 7 bases from J, leaving 9 bases between. CDR3 sequence: CAWSKGSNTIYF. CDR3 in DNA: TGTGCCTGGAGTAAAGGTAGCAACACCATATATTTT.

This clone has only a few counts. In nucleotides, the CDR3 is TGTGCCAGCAGCCAAGATAGACTGAGCACCGGGGAGCTGTTTTTT. Translation: CASSQDRLSTGELFF. The chain employs TRBV4-2 and TRBJ2-2; D not certain. V lost 0 bases to trimming and J lost 4 bases, with 9 bases between them. Germline V gives CDR1 LGHNA, CDR2 YNFKEQ. This CDR3 region has 15 residues.

This chain joins TRBV30 and TRBJ2-3, with TRBD2 matching over 9 bases. J gave up 2 bases and V 5 bases, and 8 bases lay outside the gene matches. Germline V lookup: CDR1 GTSNPN, CDR2 SVGIG (reference sequence). There are 15 residues in the CDR3. CDR3 sequence reads: CAWVPAGGVTDTQYF. In nucleotides, the CDR3 is TGTGCCTGGGTACCAGCGGGAGGAGTCACAGATACGCAGTATTTT.

The chain employs TRBV27 and TRBJ1-5; D is unresolved. The CDR3 totals 13 residues. CDR1 and CDR2 (germline): MNHEY, SMNVEV (reference sequence). V dropped 5 bases and J dropped 3 bases, with 8 bases sitting between them. This CDR3 reads CASSGQNNQPQHF. CDR3 coding DNA: TGTGCCAGCAGTGGGCAGAACAATCAGCCCCAGCATTTT.

This clone was counted only a few times. The CDR3 DNA sequence: TGTGCCAGCAGCCGCCCTAGCGGGAGTACCGGGGAGCTGTTTTTT. The encoded protein is CASSRPSGSTGELFF. The chain uses TRBV5-4 and TRBJ2-2; 10 nucleotides align to TRBD2. Germline CDR1 SGHNT, CDR2 YYREEE (reference sequence). There are 15 residues in the CDR3. J lost 5 bases, V lost 4 bases, and 5 bases had no gene match.

This clone was counted a few times. The chain employs TRBV2 and TRBJ1-1, with TRBD1 matching 8 bases. The germline CDR1 and CDR2 sequences are SNHLY and FYNNEI. V lost 10 bases and J lost 4; bases outside the gene matches: 8. The CDR3 sequence is 13 residues long. The CDR3 spells CATQDREGTEAFF. The CDR3 bases are TGTGCCACTCAGGACAGGGAAGGCACTGAAGCTTTCTTT.

The chain links TRBV28 to TRBJ2-7, with 7 positions matching TRBD1. Germline assignment: CDR1 MDHEN and CDR2 SYDVKM. This CDR3 comprises 16 residues. Losses at the gene ends were 4 bases for V and 3 bases for J; bases not matched to a gene: 12. This CDR3 is CASSSDRDSRVYEQYF. The DNA of the CDR3 is TGTGCCAGCAGTTCGGATAGGGACAGTAGGGTCTACGAGCAGTACTTC.

The V gene is TRBV29-1, the J gene TRBJ2-1; 10 nucleotides match TRBD2. V shed 6 bases and J 4 bases; nucleotides not matched to a gene: 18. The CDR3 extends over 18 amino acids. CDR1 is SQVTM, CDR2 ANQGSEA, per germline. CDR3 sequence: CSVRRGEAGGLMYNEQFF. CDR3 nucleotides: TGCAGCGTCCGGCGCGGGGAAGCGGGAGGGTTAATGTACAATGAGCAGTTCTTC.

The chain uses TRBV30 and TRBJ1-2; D call uncertain. Germline CDR1 is GTSNPN and CDR2 is SVGIG (reference sequence). The CDR3 sequence is 15 residues long. Trimming removed 4 bases from V and 1 base from J, with 16 bases in between. The DNA of the CDR3 is TGTGCCTGGACTCTGGGAGGCTCCCTTAACTATGGCTACACCTTC. This gives the protein CAWTLGGSLNYGYTF.

This clone was seen a handful of times. V usage is TRBV29-1 and J usage is TRBJ2-2; D possibly corresponds to TRBD1 (6 bases). This CDR3 is 14 amino acids long. Trimming left V 4 bases short and J 6 bases short, with 15 bases between. Germline assignment: CDR1 SQVTM and CDR2 ANQGSEA. The CDR3: CSVVGLRGSGELFF. The CDR3 nucleotides read TGCAGCGTTGTCGGCCTTAGGGGGTCCGGGGAGCTGTTTTTT.

This rearrangement joins TRBV5-1 to TRBJ2-7, with TRBD2 matching over 13 bases. Losses at the gene ends were 4 bases for V and 4 bases for J; bases not matched to a gene: 2. CDR1 is SGHRS, CDR2 YFSETQ, per germline. The CDR3 consists of 14 residues. The CDR3 reads CASSGLAGDYEQYF. CDR3 nucleotides: TGCGCCAGCAGCGGACTAGCGGGAGATTACGAGCAGTACTTC. The full variable domain, its missing parts supplied by reference TRBV5-1 and TRBJ2-7, is KAGVTQTPRYLIKTRGQQVTLSCSPISGHRSVSWYQQTPGQGLQFLFEYFSETQRNKGNFPGRFSGRQFSNSRSEMNVSTLELGDSALYLCASSGLAGDYEQYFGPGTRLTVT.

This clone has a handful of counts. The chain has TRBV9 and TRBJ2-1, with D maybe TRBD2 (6 bases). The CDR3 is made up of 15 amino acids. Per germline, CDR1 SGDLS and CDR2 YYNGEE. Trimming cost V 3 bases and J 5 bases, with 15 bases left between them. The CDR3 coding sequence is TGTGCCAGCAGCGGTTTCGATAGCGGACACAATGAGCAGTTCTTC. It yields the protein CASSGFDSGHNEQFF. The complete variable domain, with remaining parts taken from reference TRBV9 and TRBJ2-1, reads DSGVTQTPKHLITATGQRVTLRCSPRSGDLSVYWYQQSLDQGLQFLIQYYNGEERAKGNILERFSAQQFPDLHSELNLSSLELGDSALYFCASSGFDSGHNEQFFGPGTRLTVL.

The chain employs TRBV2 and TRBJ2-7, with 11 bases fitting TRBD2. Germline CDR1 is SNHLY and CDR2 is FYNNEI. V was pared by 5 bases and J by 6 bases, with 9 bases of the junction left unmatched. The CDR3 runs 15 residues. CDR3 in DNA: TGTGCCAGCAGTATACGCGGGACTAGCGGTATCGAGCAGTACTTC. Encoded protein: CASSIRGTSGIEQYF.

The chain carries TRBV29-1 and TRBJ2-1, with a possible D match to TRBD2 (7 bases). The germline V and J ends were trimmed by 5 bases and 9 bases, with 20 bases remaining between them. CDR3 length: 14 amino acids. Germline V gene data show CDR1 as SQVTM and CDR2 as ANQGSEA. CDR3 bases: TGCAGCGTTCTCCGGGGGGCAGGGGTAGGTGAGCAGTTCTTC. It specifies CSVLRGAGVGEQFF.

This clone has more than one count but fewer than ten. The chain couples TRBV10-3 to TRBJ2-3, with no clear D. Germline V gene sequence: CDR1 ENHRY, CDR2 SYGVKD. The CDR3 extends over 14 amino acids. Trimming took off 5 bases at V and 1 base at J, with 10 bases between the two ends. CDR3 DNA sequence: TGTGCCATCAGTAACACAAGTCGCACAGATACGCAGTATTTT. Residues: CAISNTSRTDTQYF.